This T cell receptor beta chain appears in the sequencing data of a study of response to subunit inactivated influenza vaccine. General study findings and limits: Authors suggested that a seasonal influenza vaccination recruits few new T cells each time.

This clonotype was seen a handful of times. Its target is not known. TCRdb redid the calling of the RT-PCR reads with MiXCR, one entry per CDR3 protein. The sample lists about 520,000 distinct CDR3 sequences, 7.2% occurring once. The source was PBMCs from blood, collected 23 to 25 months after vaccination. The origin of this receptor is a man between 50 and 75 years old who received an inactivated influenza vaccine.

CDR3 in DNA: TGTGCCAGCAGCCAAGAGATCAGCGGGGGCCGATCAGAGACCCAGTACTTC. This translates into CASSQEISGGRSETQYF. The chain links TRBV4-2 to TRBJ2-5; 8 positions agree with TRBD2. With 0 bases clipped from V and 4 bases from J, the junction kept 10 bases outside the gene matches. The CDR3 is 17 residues long. CDR1 and CDR2 from the germline V gene are LGHNA and YNFKEQ.